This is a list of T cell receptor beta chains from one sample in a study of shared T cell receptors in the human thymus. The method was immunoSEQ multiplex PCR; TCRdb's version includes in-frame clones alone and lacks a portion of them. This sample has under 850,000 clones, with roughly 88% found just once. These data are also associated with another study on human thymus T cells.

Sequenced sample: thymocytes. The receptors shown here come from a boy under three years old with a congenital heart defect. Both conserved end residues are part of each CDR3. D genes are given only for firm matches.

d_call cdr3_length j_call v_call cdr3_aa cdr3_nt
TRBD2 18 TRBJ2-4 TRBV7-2 CASSSIPASGRVKNIQYF TGTGCCAGCAGCTCCATACCGGCTAGCGGGAGGGTCAAAAACATTCAGTACTTC
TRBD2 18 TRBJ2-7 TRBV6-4 CASSDWGTSGSFSYEQYF TGTGCCAGCAGTGACTGGGGGACTAGCGGGAGTTTTTCCTACGAGCAGTACTTC
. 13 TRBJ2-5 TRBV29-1 CSAERDTQETQYF TGCAGCGCTGAAAGGGACACTCAAGAGACCCAGTACTTC
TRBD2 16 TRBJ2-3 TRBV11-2 CASSLLAGESTDTQYF TGTGCCAGCAGCTTATTAGCGGGGGAGAGCACAGATACGCAGTATTTT
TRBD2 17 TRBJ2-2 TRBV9 CASSSAPGLAPTGELFF TGTGCCAGCAGCTCAGCCCCGGGACTAGCTCCCACCGGGGAGCTGTTTTTT
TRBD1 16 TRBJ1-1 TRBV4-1 CASSPPRTGGNTEAFF TGCGCCAGCAGCCCCCCCCGGACAGGGGGGAACACTGAAGCTTTCTTT
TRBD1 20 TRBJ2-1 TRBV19 CASSDPYRLTVPTGYNEQFF TGTGCCAGTAGCGATCCCTACCGATTGACAGTCCCGACAGGGTACAATGAGCAGTTCTTC
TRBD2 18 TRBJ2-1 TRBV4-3 CASSQDLGLAVSYNEQFF TGCGCCAGCAGCCAAGATCTGGGACTAGCGGTCTCCTACAATGAGCAGTTCTTC
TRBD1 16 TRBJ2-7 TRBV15 CATSRDFGQGALEQYF TGTGCCACCAGCAGAGATTTCGGCCAGGGGGCGCTGGAGCAGTACTTC
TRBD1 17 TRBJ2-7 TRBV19 CASSWTGGPPRFYEQYF TGTGCCAGTAGTTGGACAGGGGGACCTCCACGATTCTACGAGCAGTACTTC